This T cell receptor beta chain was captured in a study of OX40 agonist ivuxolimab in advanced cancers. Across the whole study: One patient with hepatocellular carcinoma and two with cutaneous melanoma, three in all, had partial responses.

As for this clone: Its antigen is still unknown.

The assay was immunoSEQ multiplex PCR, and TCRdb's table has in-frame clones only and misses some. The table includes tens of thousands of clones, 70% to 85% detected once. Patients who had autoimmune disease history or got systemic immunosuppression were left out. The germline V and J ends were trimmed by 4 bases and 9 bases, with 16 bases remaining between them. The CDR3 sequence is 14 residues long. The germline gives CDR1 SGHTA, CDR2 FQGNSA. Study findings and constraints: CD4+ and CD8+ blood T cells expanded clonally by week 6 at 0.1 to 3.0 mg/kg.

The source of this sequence is an adult with an advanced solid tumor such as melanoma, head and neck, liver or kidney cancer. The specimen comprised CD4+ or CD8+ T cells sorted from blood, sampled in a trial of the OX40 agonist ivuxolimab. This chain joins TRBV7-2 and TRBJ2-1, with D possibly matching TRBD1 (5 bases). The CDR3 sequence is CASSSQWITGEQFF. The CDR3 DNA reads as TGTGCCAGCAGCTCCCAATGGATAACAGGTGAGCAGTTCTTC.